This T cell receptor (beta chain) stems from a study of blood T cell repertoires in COVID-19. Germline values: CDR1 MGHRA, CDR2 YSYEKL. V was clipped by 1 base and J by 2 bases, with 5 bases between them. CDR3 length equals 13 residues. Each recovered donor of Cohort 3 presented with two negative PCRs, clearance, or symptom resolution. Measured with immunoSEQ multiplex PCR; TCRdb has only the in-frame clones, and not every one. The sample has about 310,000 clones; about nine tenths are singletons. As regards this clone: Other DNA sequences of this sample code for an identical CDR3.

The chain has TRBV4-1 and TRBJ1-2, with D uncertain. The receptor was isolated from a woman in her thirties or forties who had recovered from COVID-19. The specimen sequenced was PBMCs or T cells enriched from blood (not recorded which). The CDR3 DNA follows: TGCGCCAGCAGCCAAGCAGTAAACTATGGCTACACCTTC. This gives the protein CASSQAVNYGYTF.